The T cell receptor beta chain under discussion was sequenced for a study of T cell responses to AZD1222 COVID-19 vaccine. General study findings and limits: Rises in breadth and depth of Spike-specific TCRs came after two AZD1222 doses. Clonal diversity was possibly underestimated, and white British individuals and females predominated among donors. Baseline seropositivity characterized only six AZD1222 recipients. None of the repertoires were sampled until the peak T cell response had passed.

In the case of this clone: Antigen specificity is unknown.

This CDR3 contains 15 residues. The germline V and J ends were trimmed by 4 bases and 7 bases, with 17 bases remaining between them. Germline-derived CDR1 and CDR2 are LGHDT and YNNKEL (reference sequence). The data were produced by immunoSEQ multiplex PCR, yet TCRdb's version contains in-frame clones alone and is incomplete. The sample lists 160,000 or so clones; roughly 86% were seen once. The chain carries TRBV3-1 (or the pseudogene TRBV3-2) and TRBJ1-3; tentative D call: TRBD1 (5 bases). The sequencing used peripheral blood, collected on day 0 of AZD1222 vaccination. The TCR originated in an adult in good health. The CDR3 region is CASSPTDRWGNTIYF. The CDR3 nucleotides are TGTGCCAGCAGCCCGACCGATCGCTGGGGGAACACCATATATTTT.